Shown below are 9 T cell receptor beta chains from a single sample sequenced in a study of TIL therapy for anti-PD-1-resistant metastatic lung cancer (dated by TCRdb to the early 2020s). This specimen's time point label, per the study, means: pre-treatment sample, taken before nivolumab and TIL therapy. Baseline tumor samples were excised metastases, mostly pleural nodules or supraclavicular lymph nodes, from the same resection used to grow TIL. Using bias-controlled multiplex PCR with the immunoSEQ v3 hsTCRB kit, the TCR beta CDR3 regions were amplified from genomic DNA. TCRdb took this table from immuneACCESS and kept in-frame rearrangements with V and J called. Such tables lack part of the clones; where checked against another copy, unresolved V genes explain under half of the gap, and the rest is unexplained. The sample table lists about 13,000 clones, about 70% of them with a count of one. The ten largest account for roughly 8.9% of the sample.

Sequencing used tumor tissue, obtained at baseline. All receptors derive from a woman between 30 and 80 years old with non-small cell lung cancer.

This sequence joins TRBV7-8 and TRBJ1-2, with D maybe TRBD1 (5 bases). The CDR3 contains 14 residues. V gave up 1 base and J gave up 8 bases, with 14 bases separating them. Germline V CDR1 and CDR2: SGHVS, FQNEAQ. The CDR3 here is CASSLVRDAAGYTF. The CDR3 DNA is TGTGCCAGCAGCTTAGTCCGGGACGCCGCAGGCTACACCTTC.

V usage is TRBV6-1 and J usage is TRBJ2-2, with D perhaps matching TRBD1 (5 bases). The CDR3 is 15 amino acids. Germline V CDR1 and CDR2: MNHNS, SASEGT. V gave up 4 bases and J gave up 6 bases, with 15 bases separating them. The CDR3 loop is CASSAVARGPGELFF. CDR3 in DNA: TGTGCCAGCAGTGCGGTAGCTAGGGGTCCCGGGGAGCTGTTTTTT.

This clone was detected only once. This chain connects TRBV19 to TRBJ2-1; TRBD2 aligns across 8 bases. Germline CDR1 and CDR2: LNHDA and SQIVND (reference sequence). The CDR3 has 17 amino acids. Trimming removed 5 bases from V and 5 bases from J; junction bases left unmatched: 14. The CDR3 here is CASSRTGTSRFHNEQFF. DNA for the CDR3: TGTGCCAGTAGTCGAACCGGGACTAGTCGTTTCCACAATGAGCAGTTCTTC.

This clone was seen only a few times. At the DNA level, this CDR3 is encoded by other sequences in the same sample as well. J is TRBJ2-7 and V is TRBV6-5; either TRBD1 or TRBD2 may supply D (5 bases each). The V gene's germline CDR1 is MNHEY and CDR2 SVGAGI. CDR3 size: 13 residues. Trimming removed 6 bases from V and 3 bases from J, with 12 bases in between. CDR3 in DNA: TGTGCCAGCAGCCCCGGGACGGACTACGAGCAGTACTTC. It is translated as CASSPGTDYEQYF.

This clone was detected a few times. CDR3 protein: CASSSLDNYYGYTF. Written as DNA, the CDR3 is TGTGCCAGTAGTTCCCTGGACAATTACTATGGCTACACCTTC. The rearrangement uses TRBV19 and TRBJ1-2; TRBD1 might be the D (5 bases). Germline assignment: CDR1 LNHDA and CDR2 SQIVND (reference sequence). CDR3 size: 14 residues. V shed 5 bases and J shed 3 bases, with 13 bases lying between them.

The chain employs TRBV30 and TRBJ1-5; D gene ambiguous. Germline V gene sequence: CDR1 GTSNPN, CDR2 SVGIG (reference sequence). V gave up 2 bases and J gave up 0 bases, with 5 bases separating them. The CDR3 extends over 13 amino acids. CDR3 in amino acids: CAWSPNSNQPQHF. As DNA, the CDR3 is TGTGCCTGGAGTCCCAATAGCAATCAGCCCCAGCATTTT.

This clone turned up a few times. CDR3 in amino acids: CASSWGEGGNTIYF. CDR3 DNA: TGTGCCAGCAGCTGGGGGGAAGGTGGAAACACCATATATTTT. The chain recombines TRBV7-6 with TRBJ1-3; D is possibly TRBD1 (5 bases). CDR1 and CDR2 from the germline V gene are SGHVS and FNYEAQ. The CDR3 runs 14 residues. The V gene lost 4 bases and the J gene lost 3 bases, with 10 bases spanning the gap.

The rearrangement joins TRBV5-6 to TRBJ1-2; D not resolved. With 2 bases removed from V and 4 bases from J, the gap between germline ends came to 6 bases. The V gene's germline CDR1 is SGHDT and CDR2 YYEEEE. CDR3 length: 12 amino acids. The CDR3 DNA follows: TGTGCCAGCAGCTTAAGCAGCTATGGCTACACCTTC. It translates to CASSLSSYGYTF.

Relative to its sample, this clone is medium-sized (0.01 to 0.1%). The CDR3 DNA sequence: TGTGCCAGCAGCTTAGCTACACAGGACAGGGTCTACGAGCAGTACTTC. Its protein product is CASSLATQDRVYEQYF. The chain combines TRBV7-8 with TRBJ2-7; 8 bases are shared with TRBD1. Germline CDR1 SGHVS, CDR2 FQNEAQ. The CDR3 length is 16 residues. After removal of 0 bases from V and 3 bases from J, the junction contained 7 bases not matched to a gene.